These 17 T cell receptor beta chains were sequenced from one sample in a study of shared clonotypes between healthy human individuals. Measured with immunoSEQ multiplex PCR; TCRdb has only the in-frame clones, and not every one. The repertoire holds about 2.4 million clones, with just over 90% as singletons. The sample taken for sequencing was naive CD4+ T cells sorted from blood. Subset indicated: CD45RA+ positively selected. These receptors all stem from a man younger than 30 in good health.

This sequence joins TRBV30 and TRBJ2-5, with TRBD2 identical over 9 bases. V was clipped by 4 bases and J by 5 bases; unmatched bases: 8. The CDR3 runs to 14 residues. CDR1 and CDR2 (germline): GTSNPN, SVGIG (reference sequence). CDR3: CAWIAGASMETQYF. The CDR3 DNA reads as TGTGCCTGGATAGCGGGAGCTTCGATGGAGACCCAGTACTTC.

This chain uses TRBV25-1 with TRBJ2-5, with TRBD1 as a possible D gene (5 bases). V dropped 2 bases and J dropped 7 bases, with 14 bases sitting between them. The V gene's germline CDR1 is MGHDK and CDR2 SYGVNS. The CDR3 length is 14 residues. CDR3 DNA sequence: TGTGCCAGCAGTGAACCTACAGAAAGGGGGACCCAGTACTTC. Translated: CASSEPTERGTQYF. Using reference TRBV25-1 and TRBJ2-5 for the parts outside the CDR3, the full variable domain is EADIYQTPRYLVIGTGKKITLECSQTMGHDKMYWYQQDPGMELHLIHYSYGVNSTEKGDLSSESTVSRIRTEHFPLTLESARPSHTSQYLCASSEPTERGTQYFGPGTRLLVL.

A remark on this clone: The same CDR3 can be traced to other DNA sequences in this sample. The genes are TRBV5-1 and TRBJ2-7; tentative D call: TRBD2 (5 bases). Trimming took off 2 bases at V and 2 bases at J, with 8 bases between the two ends. The CDR3 has 13 amino acids. Germline V gives CDR1 SGHRS, CDR2 YFSETQ. This chain's CDR3 is CASSLEGAYEQYF. CDR3 nucleotide sequence: TGCGCCAGCAGCTTAGAGGGTGCCTACGAGCAGTACTTC.

CDR3 nucleotides: TGTGCCAGCAGCGGGATAGGGGCTGGGGATACGCAGTATTTT. Translated: CASSGIGAGDTQYF. The chain recombines TRBV2 with TRBJ2-3; D assignment may be TRBD1 or TRBD2 (5 bases each). The V and J ends lost 6 bases and 6 bases respectively, with 16 bases between them. The CDR3 extends over 14 amino acids. Germline CDR1 SNHLY, CDR2 FYNNEI. The full variable domain, in which reference TRBV2 and TRBJ2-3 provide the parts outside the CDR3, is EPEVTQTPSHQVTQMGQEVILRCVPISNHLYFYWYRQILGQKVEFLVSFYNNEISEKSEIFDDQFSVERPDGSNFTLKIRSTKLEDSAMYFCASSGIGAGDTQYFGPGTRLTVL.

V and J are TRBV4-3 and TRBJ2-3; D ambiguous. The V gene's germline CDR1 is LGHNA and CDR2 YSLEER. The CDR3 length is 13 residues. V gave up 0 bases and J gave up 5 bases, with 6 bases separating them. DNA for the CDR3: TGCGCCAGCAGCCAAGAACCCGGAGATACGCAGTATTTT. Protein product: CASSQEPGDTQYF.

The chain recombines TRBV14 with TRBJ2-1; D might be TRBD1 or TRBD2, each matching 6 bases. Germline-derived CDR1 and CDR2 are SGHDN and FVKESK. The CDR3 totals 16 residues. The V and J ends lost 2 bases and 4 bases respectively, with 15 bases between them. CDR3 in amino acids: CASSQRPGAGYNEQFF. The CDR3 DNA sequence: TGTGCCAGCAGCCAAAGACCAGGGGCGGGATACAATGAGCAGTTCTTC.

This chain joins TRBV6-6 and TRBJ1-1; D unresolved. Germline CDR1 and CDR2: MNHNY and SVGAGI (reference sequence). This CDR3 spans 14 amino acids. The V end lost 6 bases, the J end lost 4 bases, and 15 bases lay between the germline ends. The CDR3 loop reads CASSRGVGSTEAFF. In DNA form, the CDR3 reads TGTGCCAGCAGCCGCGGAGTGGGAAGCACTGAAGCTTTCTTT.

A word on this clone: The same CDR3 also results from other DNA sequences found in this sample. This chain uses TRBV5-1 with TRBJ1-2, with a possible D match to TRBD1 (6 bases). Germline V lookup: CDR1 SGHRS, CDR2 YFSETQ. The CDR3 extends over 14 amino acids. V gave up 0 bases and J gave up 4 bases, with 10 bases separating them. CDR3 coding DNA: TGCGCCAGCAGCTTGGAAGGGGGAGGCTATGGCTACACCTTC. This translates into CASSLEGGGYGYTF.

This clone came up once. This chain connects TRBV4-3 to TRBJ2-1, with D possibly being TRBD2 (5 bases). The CDR3 length is 14 residues. CDR1 LGHNA and CDR2 YSLEER come from the germline V gene. V was shortened by 4 bases and J by 9 bases, with 16 bases between the two germline ends. The CDR3 coding sequence is TGCGCCAGCAGCCGCCTAAAACTAGTAGGTGAGCAGTTCTTC. It translates to CASSRLKLVGEQFF.

The V gene is TRBV7-9, the J gene TRBJ2-2, with 7 bases lining up with TRBD1. The length of the CDR3 is 16 residues. J was trimmed by 4 bases and V by 0 bases; bases with no gene match: 5. Germline CDR1 is SEHNR and CDR2 is FQNEAQ (reference sequence). CDR3 loop: CASSLAGGKVTGELFF. CDR3 nucleotides: TGTGCCAGCAGCTTAGCAGGGGGCAAAGTCACCGGGGAGCTGTTTTTT.

This clone was seen more than once but under ten times. The gene calls are TRBV30 and TRBJ2-5, with 11 bases aligning to TRBD2. The CDR3 is 19 residues long. CDR1 and CDR2 (germline): GTSNPN, SVGIG (reference sequence). V shed 0 bases and J 4 bases; nucleotides not matched to a gene: 16. The CDR3 sequence is CAWSVTRTSGWRGPETQYF. The CDR3 DNA sequence: TGTGCCTGGAGTGTAACCCGGACTAGCGGGTGGAGAGGCCCAGAGACCCAGTACTTC. The full variable domain, in which reference TRBV30 and TRBJ2-5 provide the parts outside the CDR3, is SQTIHQWPATLVQPVGSPLSLECTVEGTSNPNLYWYRQAAGRGLQLLFYSVGIGQISSEVPQNLSASRPQDRQFILSSKKLLLSDSGFYLCAWSVTRTSGWRGPETQYFGPGTRLLVL.

V gene TRBV5-6 combines with J gene TRBJ2-7; TRBD2 might be the D (6 bases). The V end lost 2 bases, the J end lost 3 bases, and 21 bases lay between the germline ends. CDR3 length: 17 amino acids. The germline CDR1 and CDR2 sequences are SGHDT and YYEEEE. The CDR3 reads CASSFYLRRAPSYEQYF. CDR3 nucleotide sequence: TGTGCCAGCAGCTTCTATCTGAGGAGGGCCCCTAGCTACGAGCAGTACTTC.

V and J are TRBV19 and TRBJ2-6; D ambiguous. The CDR3 extends over 13 amino acids. Between the trimmed V and J ends, which lost 10 bases and 2 bases, there was a span of 9 bases. Germline-derived CDR1 and CDR2 are LNHDA and SQIVND (reference sequence). CDR3 coding DNA: TGTGCCACCCTTTTGACTGGGGCCAACGTCCTGACTTTC. It specifies CATLLTGANVLTF.

This clone was seen only once. This chain links TRBV7-2 with TRBJ2-5; tentative D call: TRBD2 (6 bases). Germline CDR1 is SGHTA and CDR2 is FQGNSA. The CDR3 is made up of 15 amino acids. Trimming took 5 bases from V and 3 from J, leaving 16 bases between them. The CDR3 bases are TGTGCCAGCAGCCCCCCAGGTGCGGGGAAAGAGACCCAGTACTTC. Encoded protein: CASSPPGAGKETQYF.

V is TRBV4-1 and J is TRBJ2-5; TRBD2 aligns across 11 bases. The J call is uncertain, as TRBJ2-7 better fits the DNA end. Germline V CDR1 and CDR2: MGHRA, YSYEKL. The CDR3 runs to 16 residues. CDR3 region: CASRDTKTSGVDEQYF. The DNA for the CDR3 is TGCGCCAGCAGGGATACAAAGACTAGCGGGGTTGACGAGCAGTACTTC.

The J gene is TRBJ2-3, the V gene TRBV7-2; 8 bases fit TRBD2. CDR3 size: 18 residues. Germline V gives CDR1 SGHTA, CDR2 FQGNSA. J lost 2 bases, V lost 5 bases, and 15 bases had no gene match. The CDR3 region is CASSVPGGEALDTDTQYF. The CDR3 DNA sequence: TGTGCCAGCAGCGTGCCCGGGGGGGAAGCGCTCGACACAGATACGCAGTATTTT.

The chain links TRBV29-1 to TRBJ2-7; the D is unclear. The CDR3 is 13 residues long. The germline CDR1 and CDR2 sequences are SQVTM and ANQGSEA. V was pared by 5 bases and J by 2 bases, with 13 bases between. This chain's CDR3 is CSVFLAQTYEQYF. CDR3 DNA: TGCAGCGTTTTCCTTGCACAAACCTACGAGCAGTACTTC.